This T cell receptor beta chain was sequenced in a study of cytomegalovirus exposure and HLA in healthy donors. Across the study: Researchers found that just over 80% of fewer than 450 genotyped donors fell within the Caucasian-associated ancestry cluster. Whole-study findings and limits: The authors listed approximately 160 TCR beta chains as cytomegalovirus-associated.

All donors participated as healthy donors of bone marrow. PCR amplification relied on 60 Vbeta primers (plus 13 Jbeta primers). Profiling relied on immunoSEQ multiplex PCR, and the TCRdb table lists in-frame clones only, not all of them. Across about 79,000 clones, the top ten clones capture 4.6% of the sample. This CDR3 is built from 18 residues. Germline values: CDR1 SGHRS, CDR2 YFSETQ. Trimming shortened V by 4 bases and J by 3 bases, and 25 bases separated the two germline ends. About this clone itself: Antigen unknown.

This clonotype was obtained from a man between 25 and 39 years old in good health and CMV-seronegative. Sequencing used PBMCs. V and J are TRBV5-1 and TRBJ1-1; maybe TRBD1 (6 bases). This chain's CDR3 is CASSVIPGKNPGDTEAFF. Written as DNA, the CDR3 is TGCGCCAGCAGCGTAATCCCGGGCAAAAACCCAGGGGACACTGAAGCTTTCTTT.